The rows below give T cell receptor beta chains drawn from one sample of a study of regulatory T cells in long-lasting Graves disease. TCRdb passed the multiplex PCR reads through MiXCR, listing each CDR3 protein once. The sample holds fewer than 550,000 distinct CDR3 sequences, about 22% seen once. The sequences come from peripheral blood mononuclear cells (PBMCs), collected when the disease was refractory, from a patient treated with antithyroid drugs. The receptor source for this set is a female donor with Graves disease. Both conserved end residues are part of each CDR3. A D gene is named only where the DNA matches it firmly. Clone size appears in some rows only: once, few, many, or a class for an expanded clone.

j_call: TRBJ2-2
d_call: TRBD2
clone_size: many
v_call: TRBV29-1
cdr3_nt: TGCAGCGTTCTCGGGACTAGCGGGAGAGAGACCGGGGAGCTGTTTTTT
cdr3_aa: CSVLGTSGRETGELFF

j_call: TRBJ2-1
d_call: TRBD2
clone_size: -
v_call: TRBV4-2
cdr3_nt: TGTGCCAGCACGCCCGGTGGGGCCGGGACTAGCGGGACTGAGCAGTTCTTC
cdr3_aa: CASTPGGAGTSGTEQFF

j_call: TRBJ2-2
d_call: -
clone_size: few
v_call: TRBV5-1
cdr3_nt: TGCGCCAGCAGCCTTCCAGACGGTGTTGGGGAGCTGTTTTTT
cdr3_aa: CASSLPDGVGELFF

j_call: TRBJ2-4
d_call: -
clone_size: -
v_call: TRBV4-1
cdr3_nt: TGCGCCAGCAGCCACCTCGGGCTACTAGCCAAAAACATTCAGTACTTC
cdr3_aa: CASSHLGLLAKNIQYF

j_call: TRBJ2-3
d_call: -
clone_size: many
v_call: TRBV12-3/TRBV12-4
cdr3_nt: TGTGCCAGCAGGCGAACAGGGACGGTCACAGATACGCAGTATTTT
cdr3_aa: CASRRTGTVTDTQYF

j_call: TRBJ2-5
d_call: -
clone_size: many
v_call: TRBV3-1
cdr3_nt: TGTGCCAGCAGCGTACTTCAAGAGACCCAGTACTTC
cdr3_aa: CASSVLQETQYF

j_call: TRBJ1-1
d_call: -
clone_size: few
v_call: TRBV19
cdr3_nt: TGTGCCAGTAGTATGGGCAGATTGAACACTGAAGCTTTCTTT
cdr3_aa: CASSMGRLNTEAFF

j_call: TRBJ2-7
d_call: -
clone_size: many
v_call: TRBV28
cdr3_nt: TGTGCCAGCAGCAAACAGGGGGGGTCCTACGAGCAGTACTTC
cdr3_aa: CASSKQGGSYEQYF

j_call: TRBJ1-2
d_call: -
clone_size: many
v_call: TRBV12-3/TRBV12-4
cdr3_nt: TGTGCCAGCAGTACGGGACTGACCTACTATGGCTACACCTTC
cdr3_aa: CASSTGLTYYGYTF

j_call: TRBJ1-5
d_call: -
clone_size: many
v_call: TRBV11-2
cdr3_nt: TGTGCCAGCAGCTTAGCTCAGTATCAGCCCCAGCATTTT
cdr3_aa: CASSLAQYQPQHF

j_call: TRBJ2-3
d_call: TRBD2
clone_size: few
v_call: TRBV24-1
cdr3_nt: TGTGCCACCAGTGATACCCGACTAGCGGGAGGAGTAAGTACAGATACGCAGTATTTT
cdr3_aa: CATSDTRLAGGVSTDTQYF

j_call: TRBJ1-5
d_call: TRBD1
clone_size: -
v_call: TRBV10-3
cdr3_nt: TGTGCCATCAGAGCCGGGACAGGGAATCAGCCCCAGCATTTT
cdr3_aa: CAIRAGTGNQPQHF

j_call: TRBJ2-7
d_call: -
clone_size: few
v_call: TRBV20-1
cdr3_nt: TGCAGTGCTAAAGGACAGTCCTACGAGCAGTACTTC
cdr3_aa: CSAKGQSYEQYF

j_call: TRBJ1-4
d_call: -
clone_size: -
v_call: TRBV19
cdr3_nt: TGTGCCAGTACGGGGATCTTTGCAACTAATGAAAAACTGTTTTTT
cdr3_aa: CASTGIFATNEKLFF

j_call: TRBJ2-7
d_call: TRBD2
clone_size: -
v_call: TRBV5-1
cdr3_nt: TGCGCCAGCAGCTTCTCAGGGACTAGCGAGATCTCCTACGAGCAGTACTTC
cdr3_aa: CASSFSGTSEISYEQYF

j_call: TRBJ2-2
d_call: TRBD2
clone_size: few
v_call: TRBV19
cdr3_nt: TGTGCCAGTAGTATACCCTTAGCGGGAGGGCAAGGCACCGGGGAGCTGTTTTTT
cdr3_aa: CASSIPLAGGQGTGELFF

j_call: TRBJ2-2
d_call: TRBD2
clone_size: -
v_call: TRBV3-1
cdr3_nt: TGTGCCAGCAGCCCCGGAGGCGGGAGAGCCGGGGAGCTGTTTTTT
cdr3_aa: CASSPGGGRAGELFF

j_call: TRBJ2-7
d_call: TRBD1
clone_size: few
v_call: TRBV9
cdr3_nt: TGTGCCAGCAGCGTAGAAGGACAGGGTTACGAGCAGTACTTC
cdr3_aa: CASSVEGQGYEQYF

j_call: TRBJ2-7
d_call: TRBD1
clone_size: once
v_call: TRBV18
cdr3_nt: TGTGCCAGCTCACCACGTGGGACAGGTGACTACGAGCAGTACTTC
cdr3_aa: CASSPRGTGDYEQYF

j_call: TRBJ2-7
d_call: -
clone_size: many
v_call: TRBV28
cdr3_nt: TGTGCCAGCAGTTTGTTTAGGGCTTACTACGAGCAGTACTTC
cdr3_aa: CASSLFRAYYEQYF

j_call: TRBJ2-5
d_call: TRBD1
clone_size: many
v_call: TRBV7-9
cdr3_nt: TGTGCTAGCACCCAACAGGGGGGAGACCAAGAGACCCAGTACTTC
cdr3_aa: CASTQQGGDQETQYF

j_call: TRBJ2-2
d_call: -
clone_size: many
v_call: TRBV19
cdr3_nt: TGTGCCAGTAGTATAGATGGCACCGGGGAGCTGTTTTTT
cdr3_aa: CASSIDGTGELFF

j_call: TRBJ2-5
d_call: TRBD2
clone_size: few
v_call: TRBV7-6
cdr3_nt: TGTGCCAGCAGCTTAGCGGCGGTAGCGGGACAAGAGACCCAGTACTTC
cdr3_aa: CASSLAAVAGQETQYF

j_call: TRBJ2-1
d_call: TRBD2
clone_size: -
v_call: TRBV11-2
cdr3_nt: TGTGCCAGCAGCCCTAGGACTAGTTTCGCCTACAATGAGCAGTTCTTC
cdr3_aa: CASSPRTSFAYNEQFF

j_call: TRBJ2-1
d_call: TRBD2
clone_size: -
v_call: TRBV29-1
cdr3_nt: TGCAGCGCCCGTTTGGGCAGCGGGGGCCTCAATGAGCAGTTCTTC
cdr3_aa: CSARLGSGGLNEQFF

j_call: TRBJ1-5
d_call: TRBD1
clone_size: -
v_call: TRBV19
cdr3_nt: TGTGCCAGTAGTATAGAGTGGGACAGGGGTCCGGATCAGCCCCAGCATTTT
cdr3_aa: CASSIEWDRGPDQPQHF

j_call: TRBJ1-2
d_call: -
clone_size: -
v_call: TRBV28
cdr3_nt: TGTGCCAGCAGGACTACAGGGAGGGCTAACTATGGCTACACCTTC
cdr3_aa: CASRTTGRANYGYTF

j_call: TRBJ2-4
d_call: -
clone_size: few
v_call: TRBV20-1
cdr3_nt: TGCAGTGCCGGGGGAGAGGATAGCGCCGAAAACATTCAGTACTTC
cdr3_aa: CSAGGEDSAENIQYF

j_call: TRBJ1-1
d_call: -
clone_size: few
v_call: TRBV24-1
cdr3_nt: TGTGTCACCAGTGACAACGCCAATGAAGCTTTCTTT
cdr3_aa: CVTSDNANEAFF

j_call: TRBJ1-1
d_call: -
clone_size: -
v_call: TRBV6-2/TRBV6-3
cdr3_nt: TGTGCCAGCAGTTATGGGGCCGCACCCTCCACTGAAGCTTTCTTT
cdr3_aa: CASSYGAAPSTEAFF

j_call: TRBJ2-7
d_call: -
clone_size: few
v_call: TRBV9
cdr3_nt: TGTGCCAGCAGCGTAAGTGGAACCGGGGGCTACGAGCAGTACTTC
cdr3_aa: CASSVSGTGGYEQYF

j_call: TRBJ2-2
d_call: -
clone_size: many
v_call: TRBV27
cdr3_nt: TGTGCCAGCAGTTTGGTGCGAACCGGGGAGCTGTTTTTT
cdr3_aa: CASSLVRTGELFF

j_call: TRBJ2-5
d_call: -
clone_size: -
v_call: TRBV6-1
cdr3_nt: TGTGCCAGCAGTCAACTAGTAGCTCTACCCCCGAAGGGAGAGACCCAGTACTTC
cdr3_aa: CASSQLVALPPKGETQYF

j_call: TRBJ1-4
d_call: -
clone_size: few
v_call: TRBV5-5
cdr3_nt: TGTGCCAGCAGCTTGGAGAGGGAAAGTACCAGGCAGTATGAAAAACTGTTTTTT
cdr3_aa: CASSLERESTRQYEKLFF

j_call: TRBJ1-6
d_call: -
clone_size: -
v_call: TRBV4-1
cdr3_nt: TGCGCCAGCAGCCTAGAATGGACAGCTCTTTCCTCACCCCTCCACTTT
cdr3_aa: CASSLEWTALSSPLHF

j_call: TRBJ2-7
d_call: TRBD1
clone_size: -
v_call: TRBV29-1
cdr3_nt: TGCAGCGTTGAAACGGCCGGGACAGGGCCCTACGAGCAGTACTTC
cdr3_aa: CSVETAGTGPYEQYF

j_call: TRBJ2-5
d_call: -
clone_size: -
v_call: TRBV7-7
cdr3_nt: TGTGCTAGCAGCCCAGGCGGGGTTGGGGAGACCCAGTACTTC
cdr3_aa: CASSPGGVGETQYF

j_call: TRBJ2-2
d_call: -
clone_size: many
v_call: TRBV15
cdr3_nt: TGTGCCACCAGCAGAGATAGGCCGTCGAACACCGGGGAGCTGTTTTTT
cdr3_aa: CATSRDRPSNTGELFF

j_call: TRBJ1-1
d_call: TRBD1
clone_size: -
v_call: TRBV19
cdr3_nt: TGTGCCAGTAGTAAGGGACAGGTGAACACTGAAGCTTTCTTT
cdr3_aa: CASSKGQVNTEAFF

j_call: TRBJ1-2
d_call: -
clone_size: many
v_call: TRBV3-1
cdr3_nt: TGTGCCAGCAGCCAAGATCGGGGCTATGGCTACACCTTC
cdr3_aa: CASSQDRGYGYTF

j_call: TRBJ2-5
d_call: TRBD2
clone_size: few
v_call: TRBV20-1
cdr3_nt: TGCAGTGCTAGAGATCCCTCGACTAGCGGCCAAGAGACCCAGTACTTC
cdr3_aa: CSARDPSTSGQETQYF

j_call: TRBJ1-1
d_call: -
clone_size: -
v_call: TRBV12-3/TRBV12-4
cdr3_nt: TGTGCCAGCAGTTTCCTGGGAGGCACTGAAGCTTTCTTT
cdr3_aa: CASSFLGGTEAFF

j_call: TRBJ1-1
d_call: -
clone_size: -
v_call: TRBV19
cdr3_nt: TGTGCCAGTAGTATATTAGAATACACTGAAGCTTTCTTT
cdr3_aa: CASSILEYTEAFF

j_call: TRBJ2-7
d_call: -
clone_size: -
v_call: TRBV18
cdr3_nt: TGTGCCAGCTCACCGCAGCTTAGCGTGAGCTCCTACGAGCAGTACTTC
cdr3_aa: CASSPQLSVSSYEQYF

j_call: TRBJ1-3
d_call: -
clone_size: -
v_call: TRBV6-9
cdr3_nt: TGTGCCAGCAGTTACGAAGGGTACAGAAACACCATATATTTT
cdr3_aa: CASSYEGYRNTIYF

j_call: TRBJ1-5
d_call: -
clone_size: few
v_call: TRBV5-5
cdr3_nt: TGTGCCAGCAGCTTTGGGTGGGGCTCTAATCAGCCCCAGCATTTT
cdr3_aa: CASSFGWGSNQPQHF

j_call: TRBJ1-5
d_call: -
clone_size: few
v_call: TRBV6-1
cdr3_nt: TGTGCCAGCAACCCTGTGGCAGAGAGTCAGCCCCAGCATTTT
cdr3_aa: CASNPVAESQPQHF

j_call: TRBJ2-1
d_call: TRBD1
clone_size: -
v_call: TRBV11-2
cdr3_nt: TGTGCCAGCAGCTTGGGACAGGGTGGAGGCAATGAGCAGTTCTTC
cdr3_aa: CASSLGQGGGNEQFF

j_call: TRBJ1-2
d_call: TRBD1
clone_size: many
v_call: TRBV7-9
cdr3_nt: TGTGCCAGCAGACAACAGGGGAACTATGGCTACACCTTC
cdr3_aa: CASRQQGNYGYTF

j_call: TRBJ2-7
d_call: TRBD1
clone_size: -
v_call: TRBV20-1
cdr3_nt: TGCAGTGCTAGAGATCCAACCGGACAGGGCCACGAGCAGTACTTC
cdr3_aa: CSARDPTGQGHEQYF

j_call: TRBJ1-4
d_call: -
clone_size: -
v_call: TRBV7-9
cdr3_nt: TGTGCCAGCAGCTGGACGTCTTACGACAATGATGAAAAACTGTTTTTT
cdr3_aa: CASSWTSYDNDEKLFF

j_call: TRBJ1-1
d_call: -
clone_size: few
v_call: TRBV5-1
cdr3_nt: TGCGCCAGCAGCTTGGGGGGGACGACCGACGCTGAAGCTTTCTTT
cdr3_aa: CASSLGGTTDAEAFF

j_call: TRBJ2-2
d_call: -
clone_size: many
v_call: TRBV6-1
cdr3_nt: TGTGCCAGCAGTCTCAGGGCAGGGGTAACCGGGGAGCTGTTTTTT
cdr3_aa: CASSLRAGVTGELFF

j_call: TRBJ2-3
d_call: TRBD2
clone_size: -
v_call: TRBV6-4
cdr3_nt: TGTGCCAGCAGTGTACTAGCGGGCGAGGGCACAGATACGCAGTATTTT
cdr3_aa: CASSVLAGEGTDTQYF

j_call: TRBJ2-7
d_call: TRBD1
clone_size: many
v_call: TRBV7-8
cdr3_nt: TGTGCCAGCAGCTGGGTCCGGGACAGGGTCTACGAGCAGTACTTC
cdr3_aa: CASSWVRDRVYEQYF

j_call: TRBJ2-7
d_call: -
clone_size: many
v_call: TRBV27
cdr3_nt: TGTGCCAGCAGTTTATACTCCCAAGTAAATCCGTACGAGCAGTACTTC
cdr3_aa: CASSLYSQVNPYEQYF

j_call: TRBJ2-7
d_call: -
clone_size: -
v_call: TRBV10-3
cdr3_nt: TGTGCCATCAGTGAGTTTGAGCAGGGCGGCGAGCAGTACTTC
cdr3_aa: CAISEFEQGGEQYF

j_call: TRBJ2-5
d_call: TRBD2
clone_size: -
v_call: TRBV2
cdr3_nt: TGTGCCAGCAGTGAACTAGCGGCGGAGACCCAGTACTTC
cdr3_aa: CASSELAAETQYF

j_call: TRBJ2-1
d_call: TRBD2
clone_size: -
v_call: TRBV6-5
cdr3_nt: TGTGCCAGCAGTTACTCCCCAGCGGGACTGCGCTACAATGAGCAGTTCTTC
cdr3_aa: CASSYSPAGLRYNEQFF